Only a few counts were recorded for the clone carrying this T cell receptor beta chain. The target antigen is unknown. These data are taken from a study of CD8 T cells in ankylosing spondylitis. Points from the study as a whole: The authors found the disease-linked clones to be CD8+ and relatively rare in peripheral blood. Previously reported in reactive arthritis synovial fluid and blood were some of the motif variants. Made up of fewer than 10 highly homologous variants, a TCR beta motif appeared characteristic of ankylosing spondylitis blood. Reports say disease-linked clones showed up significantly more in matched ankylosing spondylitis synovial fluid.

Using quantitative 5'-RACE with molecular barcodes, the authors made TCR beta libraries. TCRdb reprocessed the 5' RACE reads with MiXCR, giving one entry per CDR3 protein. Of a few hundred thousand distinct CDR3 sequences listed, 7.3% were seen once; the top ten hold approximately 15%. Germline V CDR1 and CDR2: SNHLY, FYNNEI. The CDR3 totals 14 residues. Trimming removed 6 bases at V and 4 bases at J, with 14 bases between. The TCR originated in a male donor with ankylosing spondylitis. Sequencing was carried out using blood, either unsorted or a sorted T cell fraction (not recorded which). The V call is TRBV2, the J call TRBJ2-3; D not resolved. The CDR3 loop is CASSPKGWADTQYF. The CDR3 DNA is TGTGCCAGCAGCCCGAAGGGCTGGGCAGATACGCAGTATTTT.